There are a few counts of the clone carrying this TCR beta chain. What it binds is not known. Aged 18 to 65, the patients had hyperthyroidism that was newly diagnosed and had lasted under 2 months. Criteria for exclusion of patients were uncontrolled infection, other autoimmune disease, pregnancy or lactation. The source of the sample is a study of T cells in Graves' hyperthyroidism and ophthalmopathy. V lost 3 bases and J lost 4, with 15 bases in between. Germline loops: CDR1 LGHNA, CDR2 YSLEER. This CDR3 has 15 amino acids. Amplified TCR beta CDR3 regions came from RNA transcripts. The TCR CDR3 was amplified in a first-round RT-PCR using the HTBI primer set. TCRdb reprocessed the multiplex PCR reads with MiXCR, giving one entry per CDR3 protein. The sample comprises roughly 660,000 distinct CDR3 sequences, around 15% of which are singletons, and around 16% rests with the top ten. Overall study results and limits: Blood also contained most expanded thyroid clonotypes above 0.001. From stable hyperthyroidism, ophthalmopathy was separated by a 13 V-J model.

The receptor comes from a man aged 45-65 years with Graves' hyperthyroidism. The chain couples TRBV4-3 to TRBJ1-2, with D uncertain. Sequenced input: blood. CDR3 coding DNA: TGCGCCAGCAGCCACCACCCGGAAAATAGCTATGGCTACACCTTC. As protein: CASSHHPENSYGYTF.